Shown below are 8 T cell receptor beta chains from a single sample sequenced in a study of T cell clonotyping in hematopoietic cell transplantation. Clones were read by immunoSEQ multiplex PCR, and TCRdb kept only the in-frame ones, dropping some. The table lists about 16,000 clones, roughly nine tenths of them singletons. Sequencing was performed on peripheral blood mononuclear cells. Receptor source: a man in his fifties in good health. Some clones in this sample may be carry-over from other donors' samples.

V usage is TRBV6-1 and J usage is TRBJ2-7, with D hard to call. The CDR3 is 12 amino acids. The germline V gene has CDR1 MNHNS and CDR2 SASEGT. Trimming pared 4 bases from V and 8 bases from J, leaving 12 bases between. The CDR3 sequence is CASSVFSDQQYF. In nucleotides, the CDR3 is TGTGCCAGCAGTGTCTTCAGCGATCAGCAGTACTTC.

The chain combines TRBV7-2 with TRBJ2-7; no reliable D call. Trimming left V 4 bases short and J 5 bases short, with 12 bases between. Germline V CDR1 and CDR2: SGHTA, FQGNSA. This CDR3 region has 13 residues. The CDR3 DNA is TGTGCCAGCAGCTCACTCCTGGGTAACGAGCAGTACTTC. Translation: CASSSLLGNEQYF.

V gene TRBV2 combines with J gene TRBJ1-4; D remains unclear. The CDR3 covers 13 residues. The V and J ends lost 2 bases and 11 bases respectively, with 12 bases between them. CDR1 is SNHLY and CDR2 is FYNNEI in the germline V gene. The CDR3 sequence: CASSEPEAEKLFF. As DNA, the CDR3 is TGTGCCAGCAGTGAACCCGAAGCGGAGAAACTGTTTTTT.

This chain connects TRBV5-1 to TRBJ2-7; a possible D gene is TRBD1 (6 bases). This CDR3 is 13 amino acids long. With 4 bases removed from V and 5 bases from J, the gap between germline ends came to 13 bases. Germline CDR1 and CDR2: SGHRS and YFSETQ. The chain's CDR3 is CASSRTQGNEQYF. CDR3 DNA: TGCGCCAGCAGCAGGACACAGGGTAACGAGCAGTACTTC.

The chain links TRBV2 to TRBJ1-6; D gene uncertain. The length of the CDR3 is 12 residues. V was cut by 7 bases and J by 9 bases, with 10 bases left in between. In germline, CDR1 is SNHLY, CDR2 FYNNEI. The CDR3 protein is CASNGLVSPLHF. CDR3 DNA: TGTGCCAGCAATGGTTTAGTTTCACCCCTCCACTTT.

This chain uses TRBV15 with TRBJ2-3; 7 nucleotides agree with TRBD2. Losses at the gene ends were 8 bases for V and 2 bases for J; bases not matched to a gene: 4. The CDR3 loop spans 13 amino acids. Per the germline V gene, CDR1 is LNHNV and CDR2 is YYDKDF (reference sequence). The CDR3 sequence is CATARGDTDTQYF. The CDR3 region has the DNA TGTGCCACCGCCCGGGGGGACACAGATACGCAGTATTTT.

The genes are TRBV5-4 and TRBJ1-6; D perhaps matches TRBD1 (5 bases). The CDR3 runs 15 residues. Trimming took off 0 bases at V and 10 bases at J, with 14 bases between the two ends. CDR1 and CDR2 from the germline V gene are SGHNT and YYREEE (reference sequence). CDR3: CASSLDPSGTSPLHF. In DNA form, the CDR3 reads TGTGCCAGCAGCTTGGACCCCTCAGGGACCTCACCCCTCCACTTT.

CDR3: CASSPLTGLGMEKLFF. Written as DNA, the CDR3 is TGCGCCAGCAGCCCCCTCACAGGGCTGGGGATGGAAAAACTGTTTTTT. The chain employs TRBV4-1 and TRBJ1-4; perhaps TRBD1 as D (6 bases). Trimming cost V 4 bases and J 8 bases, with 20 bases left between them. The V gene's germline CDR1 is MGHRA and CDR2 YSYEKL. This CDR3 spans 16 amino acids.